The T cell receptor beta chain under discussion was sequenced for a study of T cell responses to AZD1222 COVID-19 vaccine. Study outcomes and limitations: All repertoire sampling was performed exclusively after the peak T cell response. Only five or six AZD1222 recipients were seropositive at baseline. Spike was spanned by vaccine-associated CD4 TCRs, which were dominant at 160-218 and 743-854.

The germline V gene has CDR1 LGHDT and CDR2 YNNKEL (reference sequence). The V end lost 2 bases, the J end lost 3 bases, and 5 bases lay between the germline ends. The CDR3 consists of 12 residues. Pooling covered second doses at about 4 or about 12 weeks. Produced via immunoSEQ multiplex PCR; TCRdb's table is partial and in-frame only. The table shows roughly 150,000 clones, with around 91% occurring only once. For this clone: Its antigen is not known. This sample also contains other DNA sequences that code for the same CDR3.

Sequenced here: peripheral blood, sampled 28 days after the second AZD1222 dose. This clonotype was obtained from an adult who received the AZD1222 COVID-19 vaccine. The V gene is TRBV3-1 (or the pseudogene TRBV3-2), the J gene TRBJ2-7; no definite D call. CDR3: CASSQSDYEQYF. CDR3 DNA sequence: TGTGCCAGCAGCCAATCCGACTACGAGCAGTACTTC.